The 24 T cell receptor beta chains listed next were all sequenced from one sample in a study of shared clonotypes between healthy human individuals. Positively selected for CCR7, the CD45RO-negative cells used as naive CD8 cells excluded terminally differentiated effector memory CD45RA+ cells. Only in-frame clones appear in the TCRdb table, and some are missing; sequencing was by immunoSEQ multiplex PCR. The table has about 590,000 clones, roughly 95% seen once. The specimen sequenced was naive CD8+ T cells sorted from blood. Receptor source: a woman aged 25 to 39 in good health.

This clone was detected once. CDR3 sequence reads: CASSPDRASYEQYF. The CDR3 region has the DNA TGTGCCAGCAGCCCTGACAGGGCGTCCTACGAGCAGTACTTC. The V gene is TRBV5-5, the J gene TRBJ2-7, with 7 bases identical to TRBD1. V lost 4 bases and J lost 1; bases outside the gene matches: 5. The CDR3 extends over 14 amino acids. CDR1 and CDR2 (germline): SGHKS, YYEKEE (reference sequence).

The chain carries TRBV5-5 and TRBJ2-7, with D possibly called TRBD1 or TRBD2 (7 bases each). The germline V gene has CDR1 SGHKS and CDR2 YYEKEE (reference sequence). With 2 bases removed from V and 5 bases from J, the gap between germline ends came to 17 bases. This CDR3 comprises 15 residues. The CDR3: CASSFGAGQPNEQYF. The CDR3 DNA reads TGTGCCAGCAGCTTTGGAGCGGGACAGCCAAACGAGCAGTACTTC.

Regarding this clone: One end of the junction does not line up with germline, which may come from a read error. The chain is built from TRBV6-1 and TRBJ2-7, with 8 bases aligning to TRBD1. Germline V CDR1 and CDR2: MNHNS, SASEGT. The CDR3 is 14 amino acids. CDR3 DNA sequence: TGTGCCAGCAGTGTAGGGGCCGGGGACAGGAAAAGGGACTTC. This sequence encodes CASSVGAGDRKRDF.

The V call is TRBV11-2, the J call TRBJ2-2; 16 bases map to TRBD2. V lost 6 bases, J lost 7 bases, and 5 bases stayed unmatched. Germline-derived CDR1 and CDR2 are SGHAT and FQNNGV. CDR3 length: 16 residues. This chain's CDR3 is CASSLGTSGRVGELFF. In nucleotides, the CDR3 is TGTGCCAGCAGTCTAGGGACTAGCGGGAGGGTCGGGGAGCTGTTTTTT. The whole variable domain, remainder taken from reference TRBV11-2 and TRBJ2-2, is EAGVAQSPRYKIIEKRQSVAFWCNPISGHATLYWYQQILGQGPKLLIQFQNNGVVDDSQLPKDRFSAERLKGVDSTLKIQPAKLEDSAVYLCASSLGTSGRVGELFFGEGSRLTVL.

The chain is built from TRBV4-1 and TRBJ1-2; D ambiguous. The germline V gene encodes CDR1 MGHRA and CDR2 YSYEKL. The CDR3 length is 13 residues. Trimming shortened V by 2 bases and J by 8 bases, and 12 bases separated the two germline ends. The CDR3 reads CASSQHPLWGYTF. In nucleotides, the CDR3 is TGCGCCAGCAGCCAACATCCACTGTGGGGCTACACCTTC.

This clone came up once. V usage is TRBV9 and J usage is TRBJ2-3, with D possibly being TRBD1 (6 bases). Germline CDR1 SGDLS, CDR2 YYNGEE. The CDR3 totals 15 residues. V lost 4 bases, J lost 0 bases, and 12 bases lay in between. CDR3 sequence (DNA): TGTGCCAGCAGCACAGACGGACAGAGCACAGATACGCAGTATTTT. This sequence encodes CASSTDGQSTDTQYF.

V gene TRBV13 combines with J gene TRBJ2-1; D tentatively fits TRBD1 or TRBD2 (5 bases each). CDR1 and CDR2 from the germline V gene are PRHDT and FYEKMQ (reference sequence). This CDR3 has 15 residues. V was cut by 5 bases and J by 10 bases, with 21 bases left in between. The CDR3 DNA sequence: TGTGCCAGCAGCCCCACAGGTGTCTCTGGCGGGGAGCAGTTCTTC. Translating gives CASSPTGVSGGEQFF.

The chain carries TRBV15 and TRBJ2-7; D assignment may be TRBD1 or TRBD2 (7 bases each). Germline values: CDR1 LNHNV, CDR2 YYDKDF (reference sequence). The CDR3 extends over 15 amino acids. Trimming took off 2 bases at V and 3 bases at J, with 14 bases between the two ends. The CDR3 loop is CATSRSSGTVYEQYF. DNA for the CDR3: TGTGCCACCAGCAGATCAAGCGGGACAGTCTACGAGCAGTACTTC. The full variable domain, with the rest looked up from reference TRBV15 and TRBJ2-7, is DAMVIQNPRYQVTQFGKPVTLSCSQTLNHNVMYWYQQKSSQAPKLLFHYYDKDFNNEADTPDNFQSRRPNTSFCFLDIRSPGLGDTAMYLCATSRSSGTVYEQYFGPGTRLTVT.

The J gene is TRBJ1-1, the V gene TRBV27, with D perhaps matching TRBD1 (5 bases). Germline V gene sequence: CDR1 MNHEY, CDR2 SMNVEV (reference sequence). The CDR3 has 16 residues. V gave up 5 bases and J gave up 4 bases, with 20 bases separating them. In DNA, the CDR3 is TGTGCCAGCAGTCCCCTTGGTCCGGGGCCCTTCACTGAAGCTTTCTTT. Translated: CASSPLGPGPFTEAFF.

On this clone itself: Germline and junction disagree at one end, which may indicate a read error. V usage is TRBV7-9 and J usage is TRBJ2-5; a weak D match, TRBD2 (6 bases). In germline, CDR1 is SEHNR, CDR2 FQNEAQ (reference sequence). This CDR3 has 14 residues. CDR3 in amino acids: CASSLVAEGEAQYF. For the CDR3, the DNA is TGTGCCAGCAGCTTAGTAGCGGAGGGAGAGGCCCAGTACTTC.

The chain links TRBV14 to TRBJ1-2, with unresolved D. Germline assignment: CDR1 SGHDN and CDR2 FVKESK. The CDR3 is made up of 12 amino acids. V shed 2 bases and J shed 7 bases, with 8 bases lying between them. For the CDR3, the DNA is TGTGCCAGCAGCCAAATCCAGCCTGGCTACACCTTC. Translation gives CASSQIQPGYTF. Using reference TRBV14 and TRBJ1-2 for the parts outside the CDR3, the full variable domain is EAGVTQFPSHSVIEKGQTVTLRCDPISGHDNLYWYRRVMGKEIKFLLHFVKESKQDESGMPNNRFLAERTGGTYSTLKVQPAELEDSGVYFCASSQIQPGYTFGSGTRLTVV.

The rearrangement links TRBV2 to TRBJ2-2, with D possibly TRBD1 on 5 matching bases. The CDR3 runs 17 residues. Germline assignment: CDR1 SNHLY and CDR2 FYNNEI. V lost 6 bases and J lost 1, with 18 bases in between. The CDR3 nucleotides are TGTGCCAGCAGCAAAGAGGACCAAACAGGGAACACCGGGGAGCTGTTTTTT. Translated, it gives CASSKEDQTGNTGELFF. The whole variable domain, filled in from reference TRBV2 and TRBJ2-2, reads EPEVTQTPSHQVTQMGQEVILRCVPISNHLYFYWYRQILGQKVEFLVSFYNNEISEKSEIFDDQFSVERPDGSNFTLKIRSTKLEDSAMYFCASSKEDQTGNTGELFFGEGSRLTVL.

The gene calls are TRBV19 and TRBJ1-1, with 7 bases that match TRBD1. The V gene end was trimmed by 4 bases and the J gene end by 1 base; junction bases not matched to a gene: 3. The CDR3 totals 14 residues. Germline CDR1 is LNHDA and CDR2 is SQIVND (reference sequence). The CDR3 coding sequence is TGTGCCAGTAGTAGAGGACAGGCGAACACTGAAGCTTTCTTT. It translates to CASSRGQANTEAFF.

CDR3 sequence reads: CASSPAAGGSYNEQFF. CDR3 coding DNA: TGTGCCAGCAGCCCAGCGGCGGGAGGCTCCTACAATGAGCAGTTCTTC. This sequence joins TRBV9 and TRBJ2-1; 8 positions agree with TRBD2. CDR3 size: 16 residues. Germline loops: CDR1 SGDLS, CDR2 YYNGEE. V lost 4 bases and J lost 0; bases outside the gene matches: 6.

The genes are TRBV27 and TRBJ2-4, with D hard to call. CDR1 and CDR2 (germline): MNHEY, SMNVEV (reference sequence). The V gene lost 8 bases and the J gene lost 5 bases, with 16 bases spanning the gap. CDR3 length: 14 amino acids. CDR3 in DNA: TGTGCCAGCGTTGGGTGGGGTGCGGAAAACATTCAGTACTTC. Translation: CASVGWGAENIQYF.

This chain joins TRBV1 and TRBJ1-6; TRBD1 was called by the table and not checked on the DNA. TRBV1 is recorded as a pseudogene. The CDR3 covers 21 residues. The CDR3 reads CTSSQWNRGITGLGLNSPLHF. Here the CDR3 DNA reads TGCACCAGCAGCCAATGGAATCGCGGAATAACAGGGTTAGGCCTTAATTCACCCCTCCACTTT.

V gene TRBV11-2 combines with J gene TRBJ2-5; D perhaps matches TRBD1 (6 bases). V was shortened by 1 base and J by 4 bases, with 16 bases between the two germline ends. The CDR3 is made up of 16 amino acids. Germline loops: CDR1 SGHAT, CDR2 FQNNGV. CDR3 protein: CASSLAFYRDGETQYF. The CDR3 DNA reads TGTGCCAGCAGCTTAGCATTTTACAGGGATGGAGAGACCCAGTACTTC.

The CDR3 is CASSLVGVEAFF. The DNA of the CDR3 is TGTGCCAGCAGCTTGGTCGGCGTTGAAGCTTTCTTT. This chain joins TRBV7-9 and TRBJ1-1; no clear D. This CDR3 is built from 12 residues. Germline-derived CDR1 and CDR2 are SEHNR and FQNEAQ (reference sequence). Trimming removed 3 bases at V and 7 bases at J, with 9 bases between.

As for this clone: The sample holds other DNA sequences that translate to the same CDR3. The chain has TRBV27 and TRBJ2-5, with D hard to call. Germline V CDR1 and CDR2: MNHEY, SMNVEV (reference sequence). V dropped 3 bases and J dropped 5 bases, with 4 bases sitting between them. The CDR3 totals 11 residues. This CDR3 is CASSFRETQYF. The CDR3 DNA reads as TGTGCCAGCAGTTTTCGGGAGACCCAGTACTTC.

The gene calls are TRBV27 and TRBJ1-3; no clear D. Per the germline V gene, CDR1 is MNHEY and CDR2 is SMNVEV (reference sequence). CDR3 length: 13 residues. Trimming cost V 7 bases and J 3 bases, with 10 bases left between them. The CDR3 spells CASKSGNGNTIYF. The CDR3 DNA reads as TGTGCCAGCAAATCTGGGAATGGAAACACCATATATTTT.

The V call is TRBV13, the J call TRBJ1-2; D gene uncertain. The CDR3 covers 14 residues. V shed 5 bases and J shed 8 bases, with 18 bases lying between them. The V gene's germline CDR1 is PRHDT and CDR2 FYEKMQ (reference sequence). For the CDR3, the DNA is TGTGCCAGCAGCATTGGGAACAGCTTAGGGGGCTACACCTTC. Residues: CASSIGNSLGGYTF. The variable domain in full, with the rest retrieved from reference TRBV13 and TRBJ1-2, is AAGVIQSPRHLIKEKRETATLKCYPIPRHDTVYWYQQGPGQDPQFLISFYEKMQSDKGSIPDRFSAQQFSDYHSELNMSSLELGDSALYFCASSIGNSLGGYTFGSGTRLTVV.

The chain has TRBV27 and TRBJ2-5, with TRBD1 matching over 9 bases. The CDR3 loop spans 13 amino acids. Germline trimming cut 5 bases from V and 7 bases from J; bases unmatched to any gene: 5. From germline, CDR1 is MNHEY and CDR2 SMNVEV (reference sequence). CDR3: CASSGDRVPTQYF. CDR3 sequence (DNA): TGTGCCAGCAGTGGGGACAGGGTTCCGACCCAGTACTTC.

The J gene is TRBJ2-7, the V gene TRBV28, with 9 bases that match TRBD2. This CDR3 is built from 15 residues. Germline V CDR1 and CDR2: MDHEN, SYDVKM. The trim removed 2 bases at V and 2 bases at J, leaving 4 bases unmatched. CDR3 DNA: TGTGCCAGCAGTTTAGTCGGCGGGAGGGCCTACGAGCAGTACTTC. Encoded protein: CASSLVGGRAYEQYF.

This sequence joins TRBV4-1 and TRBJ1-2, with 8 bases that match TRBD1. Losses at the gene ends were 1 base for V and 7 bases for J; bases not matched to a gene: 8. CDR1 is MGHRA, CDR2 YSYEKL, per germline. This CDR3 has 15 amino acids. As DNA, the CDR3 is TGCGCCAGCAGCCAAGGGCCGGGACAGGTTGGTGGCTACACCTTC. The encoded protein is CASSQGPGQVGGYTF.